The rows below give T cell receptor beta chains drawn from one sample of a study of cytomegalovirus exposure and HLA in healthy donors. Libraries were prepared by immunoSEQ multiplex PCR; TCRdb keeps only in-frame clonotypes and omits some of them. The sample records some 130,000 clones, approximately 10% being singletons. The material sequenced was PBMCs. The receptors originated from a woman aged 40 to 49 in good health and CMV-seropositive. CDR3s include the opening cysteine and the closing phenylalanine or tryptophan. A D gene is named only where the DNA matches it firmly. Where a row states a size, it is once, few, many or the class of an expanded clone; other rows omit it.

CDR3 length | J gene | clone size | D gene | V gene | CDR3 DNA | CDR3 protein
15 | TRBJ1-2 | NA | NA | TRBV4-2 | TGTGCCAGCAGCCAAGTGAGTCAGGGCAGGGATGGCTACACCTTC | CASSQVSQGRDGYTF
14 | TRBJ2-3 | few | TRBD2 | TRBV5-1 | TGCGCCAGCGCCCCCGTAGCGGGAACAGATACGCAGTATTTT | CASAPVAGTDTQYF
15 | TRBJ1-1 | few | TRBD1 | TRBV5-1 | TGCGCCAGCACCATAGCGACAGGGTCGAACACTGAAGCTTTCTTT | CASTIATGSNTEAFF
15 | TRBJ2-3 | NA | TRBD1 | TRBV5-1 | TGCGCCAGCAGCTTCAGACAGGGTAGCACAGATACGCAGTATTTT | CASSFRQGSTDTQYF
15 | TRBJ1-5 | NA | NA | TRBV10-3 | TGTGCCATCAGTGATGTCCAGGGGTTCAATCAGCCCCAGCATTTT | CAISDVQGFNQPQHF
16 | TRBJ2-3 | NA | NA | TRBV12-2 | TGTGCAAGTCGCTTAGCGCGCAGACACAGCACAGATACGCAGTATTTT | CASRLARRHSTDTQYF
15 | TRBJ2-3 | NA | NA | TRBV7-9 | TGTGCCAGCCGCCCATACAGGCTACTCACAGATACGCAGTATTTT | CASRPYRLLTDTQYF
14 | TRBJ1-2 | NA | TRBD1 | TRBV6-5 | TGTGCCAGCACCACCGCGACAGGGGCCTATGGCTACACCTTC | CASTTATGAYGYTF
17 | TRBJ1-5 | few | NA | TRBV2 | TGTGCCAGCAGTGAAGGTGGCGGGGGCGGGAGCAATCAGCCCCAGCATTTT | CASSEGGGGGSNQPQHF
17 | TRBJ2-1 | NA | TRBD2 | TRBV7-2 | TGTGCCAGCAGCTTAGGCCTAGCGGGGGGGCGGGGCAATGAGCAGTTCTTC | CASSLGLAGGRGNEQFF
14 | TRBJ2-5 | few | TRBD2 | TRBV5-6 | TGTGCCAGCAGCCGTCCCGGGACTAGAGAGACCCAGTACTTC | CASSRPGTRETQYF
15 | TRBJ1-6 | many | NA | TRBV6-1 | TGTGCCAGCAGTGAAGTAGGAGACAGGTATTCACCCCTCCACTTT | CASSEVGDRYSPLHF
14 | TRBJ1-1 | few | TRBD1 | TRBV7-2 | TGTGCCAGCAGCTTATGGACAGGGGGGACTGAAGCTTTCTTT | CASSLWTGGTEAFF
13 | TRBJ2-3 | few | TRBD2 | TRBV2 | TGTGCCAACACGGGGGGGAGGGCAGATACGCAGTATTTT | CANTGGRADTQYF
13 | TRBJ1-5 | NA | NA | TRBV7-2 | TGTGCCAGCAGCTTAAACTATAGGCAGCCCCAGCATTTT | CASSLNYRQPQHF
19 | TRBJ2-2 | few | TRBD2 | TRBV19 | TGTGCCACAAGTAAACCTTCCCCGGGACTAGCGGGATGGACCGGGGAGCTGTTTTTT | CATSKPSPGLAGWTGELFF
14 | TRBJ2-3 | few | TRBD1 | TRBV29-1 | TGCAGCGTTGAAAGGACAGGGGGAACAGATACGCAGTATTTT | CSVERTGGTDTQYF
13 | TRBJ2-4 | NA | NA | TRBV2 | TGTGCCAGCAGTGAAGCGCGGTTGAACATTCAGTACTTC | CASSEARLNIQYF
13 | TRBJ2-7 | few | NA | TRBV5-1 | TGCGCCAGCAGCTTGGGGACAGTAAACGAGCAGTACTTC | CASSLGTVNEQYF
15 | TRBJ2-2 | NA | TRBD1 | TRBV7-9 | TGTGCCAGCAGCCGGAGGGACAGGCTCACCGGGGAGCTGTTTTTT | CASSRRDRLTGELFF
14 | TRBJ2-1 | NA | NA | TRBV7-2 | TGTGCCAGCAGCTCAGACAGGTCCTACAATGAGCAGTTCTTC | CASSSDRSYNEQFF
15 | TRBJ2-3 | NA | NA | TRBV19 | TGTGCCAGTAGTATTTGGGGAGTTCTCACAGATACGCAGTATTTT | CASSIWGVLTDTQYF
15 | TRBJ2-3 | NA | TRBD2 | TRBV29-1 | TGCAGCGTTGGCGGACTAGCGGGGGGCGGAGATACGCAGTATTTT | CSVGGLAGGGDTQYF
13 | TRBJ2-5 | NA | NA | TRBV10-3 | TGTGCCATCAGTAAGGAGACCCAAGAGACCCAGTACTTC | CAISKETQETQYF
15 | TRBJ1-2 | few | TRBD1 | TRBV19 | TGTGCCAGTAGTATAGCCCGGACAGGGAGGGGAGGCTACACCTTC | CASSIARTGRGGYTF
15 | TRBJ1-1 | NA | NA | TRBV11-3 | TGTGCCAGCAGCTCCGCTCGGGGGGAAATCACTGAAGCTTTCTTT | CASSSARGEITEAFF
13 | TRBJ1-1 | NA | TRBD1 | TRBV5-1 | TGCGCCAGCACTAGACAGGGTGGTACTGAAGCTTTCTTT | CASTRQGGTEAFF
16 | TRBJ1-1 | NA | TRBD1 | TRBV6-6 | TGTGCCAGCAGTTACTCCGGGGACAGGGGGCCGAATGAAGCTTTCTTT | CASSYSGDRGPNEAFF
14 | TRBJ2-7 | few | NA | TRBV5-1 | TGCGCCAGCAGCTTGACAGCCGCGCCGGACGAGCAGTACTTC | CASSLTAAPDEQYF
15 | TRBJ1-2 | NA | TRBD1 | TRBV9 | TGTGCCAGCAGCGACGCCCGGACAGGCGACTATGGCTACACCTTC | CASSDARTGDYGYTF
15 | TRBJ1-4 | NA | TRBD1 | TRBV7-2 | TGTGCCAGCAGCGTCCTCCCAGGGGGCGGGCAAAAACTGTTTTTT | CASSVLPGGGQKLFF
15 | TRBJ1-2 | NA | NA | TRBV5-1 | TGCGCCAGCAGCTCCCGACTTGGGGGGGACTATGGCTACACCTTC | CASSSRLGGDYGYTF
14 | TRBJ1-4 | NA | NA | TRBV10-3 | TGTGCCATCAGTGAAGGGGCAGTTAATGAAAAACTGTTTTTT | CAISEGAVNEKLFF
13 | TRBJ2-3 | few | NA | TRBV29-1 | TGCAGCGCTTTAGCGGACCGCACAGATACGCAGTATTTT | CSALADRTDTQYF
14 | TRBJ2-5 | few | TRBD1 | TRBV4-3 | TGCGCCAGCAGCCTTGACAGGGGTAGCGGGACCCAGTACTTC | CASSLDRGSGTQYF
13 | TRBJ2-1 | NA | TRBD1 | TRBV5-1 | TGCGCCAGCAGCTGGACGACCGGACAGGGACAGTTCTTC | CASSWTTGQGQFF
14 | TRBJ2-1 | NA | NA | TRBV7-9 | TGTGCCAGCAGCTTATTCGGTAGTGTCGGTGAGCAGTTCTTC | CASSLFGSVGEQFF
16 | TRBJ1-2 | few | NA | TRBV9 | TGTGCCAGCAGCGTAGGGTTACAGAGAGCTAACTATGGCTACACCTTC | CASSVGLQRANYGYTF
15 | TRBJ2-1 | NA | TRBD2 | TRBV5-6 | TGTGCCAGCAGCTTGGCGGGGGGGGCCTGGAATGAGCAGTTCTTC | CASSLAGGAWNEQFF
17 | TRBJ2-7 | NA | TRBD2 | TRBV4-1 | TGCGCCAGCAGTCCTAGTCATCCGGGGGGGCATTCCTACGAGCAGTACTTC | CASSPSHPGGHSYEQYF
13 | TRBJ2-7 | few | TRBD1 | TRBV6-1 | TGTGCCAGCAGACAGGGGGCGATAGGCGAGCAGTACTTC | CASRQGAIGEQYF
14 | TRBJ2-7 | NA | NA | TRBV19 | TGTGCCAGCCTATCCAGGGTGGACCCCTACGAGCAGTACTTC | CASLSRVDPYEQYF
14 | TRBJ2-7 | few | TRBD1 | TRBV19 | TGTGCCAGTAGTATAAGACAGGGAAGCTACGAGCAGTACTTC | CASSIRQGSYEQYF
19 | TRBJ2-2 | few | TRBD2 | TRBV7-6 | TGTGCCAGCAGCCCTACGACTAGCGGGGGGGCCTTTGAAACGGGGGAGCTGTTTTTT | CASSPTTSGGAFETGELFF
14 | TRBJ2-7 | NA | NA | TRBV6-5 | TGTGCCAGCAGTTACTCGTTTGCTTCCTACGAGCAGTACTTC | CASSYSFASYEQYF
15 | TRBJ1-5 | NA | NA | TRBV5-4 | TGTGCCACCAGTCCCGGGAAAGGGTTCGGGAAGCCCCAGCATTTT | CATSPGKGFGKPQHF
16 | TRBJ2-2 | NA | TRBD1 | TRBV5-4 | TGTGCCAGCAGCTCCGACAGGGGGGAAGGGACCGGGGAGCTGTTTTTT | CASSSDRGEGTGELFF
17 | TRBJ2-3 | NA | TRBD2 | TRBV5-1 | TGCGCCAGCAGCTTAGACGGGACTAGCGGGGAGGGGGATACGCAGTATTTT | CASSLDGTSGEGDTQYF
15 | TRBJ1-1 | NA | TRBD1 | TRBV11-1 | TGTGCCAGCAGCCCGACGGGACAGGGACTCACTGAAGCTTTCTTT | CASSPTGQGLTEAFF
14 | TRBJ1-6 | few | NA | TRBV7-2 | TGTGCCAGCAGCACGACAGGAGGTAATTCACCCCTCCACTTT | CASSTTGGNSPLHF
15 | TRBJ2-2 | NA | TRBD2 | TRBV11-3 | TGTGCCAGCAGCTCAGATAGCGGGGGCACCGGGGAGCTGTTTTTT | CASSSDSGGTGELFF
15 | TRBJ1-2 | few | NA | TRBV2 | TGTGCCAGCAGACCCCGGGGCGGGACGGGGGATGGCTACACCTTC | CASRPRGGTGDGYTF
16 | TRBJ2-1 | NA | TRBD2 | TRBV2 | TGTGCCAGCAGGAGGACTAGCGGGGACCCCTACAATGAGCAGTTCTTC | CASRRTSGDPYNEQFF
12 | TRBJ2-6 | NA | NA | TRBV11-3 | TGTGCCAGCAGCTTACTACCCAACGTCCTGACTTTC | CASSLLPNVLTF
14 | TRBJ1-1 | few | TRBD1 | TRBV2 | TGTGCCAGCAGGTTGGGACAGACGAACACTGAAGCTTTCTTT | CASRLGQTNTEAFF
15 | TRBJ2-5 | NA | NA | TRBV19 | TGTGCCAGTAGTAGGGGGCCTACGTGGGGAGAGACCCAGTACTTC | CASSRGPTWGETQYF
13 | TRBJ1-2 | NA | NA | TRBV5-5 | TGTGCCAGCAGCTTGCCGGGTGATCGAGGCTACACCTTC | CASSLPGDRGYTF
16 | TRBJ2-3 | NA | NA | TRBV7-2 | TGTGCCAGCAGCTTAGGGCCCCGACAGCTCACAGATACGCAGTATTTT | CASSLGPRQLTDTQYF
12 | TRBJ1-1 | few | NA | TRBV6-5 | TGTGCCAGCGCCAATTACAGGGCTGAAGCTTTCTTT | CASANYRAEAFF
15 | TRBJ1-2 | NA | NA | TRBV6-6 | TGTGCCAGCAGTTATGAAGGAGCCGGTTTCTATGGCTACACCTTC | CASSYEGAGFYGYTF